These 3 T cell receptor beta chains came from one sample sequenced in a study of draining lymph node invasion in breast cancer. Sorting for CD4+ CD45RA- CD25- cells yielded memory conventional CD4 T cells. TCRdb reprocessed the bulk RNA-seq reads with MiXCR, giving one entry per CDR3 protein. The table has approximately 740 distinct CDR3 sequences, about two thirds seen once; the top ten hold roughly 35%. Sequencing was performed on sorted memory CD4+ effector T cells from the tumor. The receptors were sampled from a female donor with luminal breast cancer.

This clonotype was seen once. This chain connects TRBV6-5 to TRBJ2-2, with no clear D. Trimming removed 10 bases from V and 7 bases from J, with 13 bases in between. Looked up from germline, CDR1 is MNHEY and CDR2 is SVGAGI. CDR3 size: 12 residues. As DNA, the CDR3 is TGTGCCACCAGGCCGTTAAGCGGGGAGCTGTTTTTT. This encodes CATRPLSGELFF.

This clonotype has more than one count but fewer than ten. The CDR3: CASRPDTAIYSNQPQHF. CDR3 bases: TGTGCCAGCAGACCGGACACCGCTATCTATAGCAATCAGCCCCAGCATTTT. The chain employs TRBV27 and TRBJ1-5; possible D gene TRBD1, 5 bases. The germline CDR1 and CDR2 sequences are MNHEY and SMNVEV (reference sequence). This CDR3 spans 17 amino acids. V was pared by 6 bases and J by 0 bases, with 18 bases between.

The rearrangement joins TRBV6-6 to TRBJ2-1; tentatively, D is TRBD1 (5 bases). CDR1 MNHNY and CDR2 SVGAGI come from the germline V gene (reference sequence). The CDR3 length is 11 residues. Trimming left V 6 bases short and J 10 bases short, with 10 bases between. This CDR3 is CASSQTAEQFF. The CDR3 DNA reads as TGTGCCAGCAGCCAGACAGCAGAGCAGTTCTTC.